The 27 T cell receptor beta chains listed next were all sequenced from one sample in a study of technical replicates of blood from a few donors. The assay was immunoSEQ multiplex PCR, and TCRdb's table has in-frame clones only and misses some. Of 60,000 or so clones listed, about 83% are singletons. Specimen: PBMCs. All receptors derive from a human donor in good health. Some clones in this sample may be carry-over from other donors' samples.

The chain couples TRBV7-2 to TRBJ1-2; 8 nucleotides line up with TRBD1. V was pared by 5 bases and J by 8 bases, with 7 bases of the junction left unmatched. CDR1 SGHTA and CDR2 FQGNSA come from the germline V gene. The CDR3 runs to 13 residues. The CDR3 DNA follows: TGTGCCAGCAGCCCGCAGGGGGCAGAAGGCTACACCTTC. Amino acids: CASSPQGAEGYTF.

This clone has more than one count but fewer than ten. CDR3 sequence: CAWSRGYNQPQHF. CDR3 nucleotides: TGTGCCTGGAGTCGGGGGTACAATCAGCCCCAGCATTTT. The chain joins TRBV30 to TRBJ1-5, with a weak D call TRBD1 (5 bases). The CDR3 is 13 amino acids. V was cut by 2 bases and J by 3 bases, with 8 bases left in between. Per germline, CDR1 GTSNPN and CDR2 SVGIG (reference sequence).

The V and J genes are TRBV7-8 and TRBJ1-5; no definite D call. The germline V gene encodes CDR1 SGHVS and CDR2 FQNEAQ. V was pared by 2 bases and J by 0 bases, with 8 bases between. The CDR3 is made up of 15 amino acids. CDR3 in amino acids: CASSLRQDSNQPQHF. The CDR3 bases are TGTGCCAGCAGCTTAAGGCAGGATAGCAATCAGCCCCAGCATTTT.

CDR3 amino acids: CASSWGTSGFGETQYF. The CDR3 DNA reads TGCGCCAGCAGCTGGGGGACTAGCGGGTTTGGAGAGACCCAGTACTTC. This chain uses TRBV5-1 with TRBJ2-5, with 12 nucleotides matching TRBD2. Looked up from germline, CDR1 is SGHRS and CDR2 is YFSETQ. CDR3 size: 16 residues. V was clipped by 3 bases and J by 4 bases; unmatched bases: 7.

This chain connects TRBV12-5 to TRBJ1-2; D gene uncertain. V shed 0 bases and J shed 0 bases, with 14 bases lying between them. This CDR3 is built from 17 residues. Germline V gene sequence: CDR1 LGHNT, CDR2 FRNRAP. The DNA of the CDR3 is TGTGCTAGTGGTTTGGTAAGTTCCACAGATTCTAACTATGGCTACACCTTC. As protein: CASGLVSSTDSNYGYTF. Drawing the rest from reference TRBV12-5 and TRBJ1-2, the complete variable domain is DARVTQTPRHKVTEMGQEVTMRCQPILGHNTVFWYRQTMMQGLELLAYFRNRAPLDDSGMPKDRFSAEMPDATLATLKIQPSEPRDSAVYFCASGLVSSTDSNYGYTFGSGTRLTVV.

The CDR3, as DNA: TGTGCCAGCAGCTTAGAACTGTACGCTGAAGCTTTCTTT. As protein: CASSLELYAEAFF. The rearrangement uses TRBV7-2 and TRBJ1-1; D is unclear. Per germline, CDR1 SGHTA and CDR2 FQGNSA. The CDR3 totals 13 residues. Trimming left V 1 base short and J 6 bases short, with 9 bases between.

The chain carries TRBV6-1 and TRBJ1-2, with 7 bases aligning to TRBD1. The CDR3 spans 14 residues. Germline V lookup: CDR1 MNHNS, CDR2 SASEGT. Losses at the gene ends were 8 bases for V and 4 bases for J; bases not matched to a gene: 10. The CDR3 DNA sequence: TGTGCCAGCGTACCGGGACAGAGCTTCTATGGCTACACCTTC. Translating it yields CASVPGQSFYGYTF.

The V gene is TRBV7-7, the J gene TRBJ2-2; 9 nucleotides align to TRBD1. The CDR3 loop spans 13 amino acids. In germline, CDR1 is SSHAT, CDR2 FNYEAQ (reference sequence). V dropped 5 bases and J dropped 6; count of bases not matched to a gene: 1. The CDR3 nucleotides read TGTGCCAGCAGCCGGGACAGGGCCGGGGAGCTGTTTTTT. Encoded protein: CASSRDRAGELFF.

Here the CDR3 reads CASSEWGVSSYEQYF. The DNA for the CDR3 is TGTGCCAGCAGCGAGTGGGGGGTCAGCTCCTACGAGCAGTACTTC. V gene TRBV7-9 combines with J gene TRBJ2-7; maybe TRBD2 (6 bases). V was trimmed by 5 bases and J by 0 bases, leaving 14 bases between them. The germline gives CDR1 SEHNR, CDR2 FQNEAQ (reference sequence). The CDR3 spans 15 residues.

V usage is TRBV19 and J usage is TRBJ2-1, with D maybe TRBD1 (6 bases). The germline V gene encodes CDR1 LNHDA and CDR2 SQIVND (reference sequence). V was clipped by 8 bases and J by 7 bases, with 15 bases between them. CDR3 length: 13 amino acids. CDR3 protein: CASAGTLTNEQFF. For the CDR3, the DNA is TGTGCCAGTGCCGGGACACTTACAAATGAGCAGTTCTTC.

The J gene is TRBJ2-1, the V gene TRBV18, with D maybe TRBD2 (6 bases). CDR1 KGHSH and CDR2 LQKENI come from the germline V gene. Trimming pared 2 bases from V and 3 bases from J, leaving 14 bases between. The CDR3 consists of 16 residues. The CDR3 here is CASSPRELASYNEQFF. The CDR3 region has the DNA TGTGCCAGCTCACCAAGGGAGCTAGCGAGCTACAATGAGCAGTTCTTC.

The J gene is TRBJ2-7, the V gene TRBV4-2; 7 bases fit TRBD1. V lost 1 base and J lost 6; bases outside the gene matches: 6. The CDR3 totals 14 residues. CDR1 is LGHNA, CDR2 YNFKEQ, per germline. The CDR3 region is CASSQGQGPIEQYF. The CDR3 nucleotides read TGTGCCAGCAGCCAAGGACAGGGCCCCATCGAGCAGTACTTC.

The chain recombines TRBV19 with TRBJ1-3, with 7 bases matching TRBD1. CDR3 length: 15 amino acids. Germline loops: CDR1 LNHDA, CDR2 SQIVND (reference sequence). V shed 6 bases, J shed 0 bases, and the junction held 5 bases outside the gene matches. This CDR3 reads CASRPRDSSGNTIYF. The DNA of the CDR3 is TGTGCCAGTAGGCCACGGGACAGCTCTGGAAACACCATATATTTT.

This chain joins TRBV6-4 and TRBJ2-1; a possible D gene is TRBD2 (7 bases). The CDR3 covers 16 residues. Trimming stripped 0 bases from V and 2 bases from J, with 11 bases between. Germline V gene lookup returns CDR1 MRHNA and CDR2 SNTAGT. The CDR3 protein is CASSDSEGGAYNEQFF. The CDR3 DNA follows: TGTGCCAGCAGTGACTCGGAGGGGGGGGCCTACAATGAGCAGTTCTTC.

The chain links TRBV5-1 to TRBJ2-7, with D perhaps matching TRBD2 (5 bases). V lost 4 bases and J 6 bases, leaving 17 bases between the germline ends. Germline V gene data show CDR1 as SGHRS and CDR2 as YFSETQ. CDR3 length: 14 amino acids. The CDR3 DNA follows: TGCGCCAGCAGCGCCGCGGGCGGGTACGTCGAGCAGTACTTC. The encoded protein is CASSAAGGYVEQYF. Full variable domain (missing parts from reference TRBV5-1 and TRBJ2-7): KAGVTQTPRYLIKTRGQQVTLSCSPISGHRSVSWYQQTPGQGLQFLFEYFSETQRNKGNFPGRFSGRQFSNSRSEMNVSTLELGDSALYLCASSAAGGYVEQYFGPGTRLTVT.

The rearrangement joins TRBV25-1 to TRBJ2-7; 9 bases line up with TRBD1. The germline V gene has CDR1 MGHDK and CDR2 SYGVNS. Losses at the gene ends were 7 bases for V and 2 bases for J; bases not matched to a gene: 9. This CDR3 region has 15 residues. The CDR3: CASTNRDRAPYEQYF. CDR3 sequence (DNA): TGTGCCAGCACGAACCGGGACAGGGCTCCCTACGAGCAGTACTTC.

The V call is TRBV27, the J call TRBJ1-2; D may be TRBD1 (5 bases). Trimming shortened V by 5 bases and J by 4 bases, and 11 bases separated the two germline ends. The CDR3 has 13 amino acids. The germline CDR1 and CDR2 sequences are MNHEY and SMNVEV (reference sequence). In nucleotides, the CDR3 is TGTGCCAGCAGTCAAACAGGAGCCTATGGCTACACCTTC. Translation gives CASSQTGAYGYTF.

J is TRBJ1-4 and V is TRBV5-1; D unclear. Germline V gene lookup returns CDR1 SGHRS and CDR2 YFSETQ. Trimming stripped 0 bases from V and 3 bases from J, with 6 bases between. The CDR3 contains 14 residues. The CDR3 is CASSLGSANEKLFF. CDR3 in DNA: TGCGCCAGCAGCTTGGGGAGCGCTAATGAAAAACTGTTTTTT.

The V and J genes are TRBV18 and TRBJ2-7; D is possibly TRBD2 (6 bases). Germline CDR1 is KGHSH and CDR2 is LQKENI. The CDR3 has 14 residues. The V end lost 6 bases, the J end lost 2 bases, and 14 bases lay between the germline ends. The CDR3 DNA follows: TGTGCCAGCTCCCACCGGGACTCAACCTACGAGCAGTACTTC. It yields the protein CASSHRDSTYEQYF.

CDR3 sequence reads: CAVGEKGGREKLFF. The CDR3 DNA is TGTGCCGTCGGGGAAAAGGGGGGGCGAGAAAAACTGTTTTTT. The rearrangement uses TRBV19 and TRBJ1-4, with a tentative D call TRBD1 (6 bases). CDR1 and CDR2 (germline): LNHDA, SQIVND (reference sequence). The V and J ends lost 11 bases and 8 bases respectively, with 21 bases between them. This CDR3 region has 14 residues.

The count of this clone is one. The rearrangement links TRBV2 to TRBJ1-4; 9 bases line up with TRBD1. The germline V gene encodes CDR1 SNHLY and CDR2 FYNNEI. With 7 bases clipped from V and 4 bases from J, the junction kept 4 bases outside the gene matches. The CDR3 totals 14 residues. CDR3 nucleotide sequence: TGTGCCAGCAATTTGGACAGGGGTAATGAAAAACTGTTTTTT. Translated, it gives CASNLDRGNEKLFF.

The chain is built from TRBV6-5 and TRBJ1-5; possible D gene TRBD1, 5 bases. CDR1 and CDR2 from the germline V gene are MNHEY and SVGAGI. V gave up 5 bases and J gave up 5 bases, with 16 bases separating them. CDR3 length: 15 residues. CDR3 in DNA: TGTGCCAGCAGTCACCCAAGGGGCGGCCATCAGCCCCAGCATTTT. Translating gives CASSHPRGGHQPQHF.

V and J are TRBV18 and TRBJ1-1; 7 nucleotides agree with TRBD1. After removal of 1 base from V and 0 bases from J, the junction contained 11 bases not matched to a gene. The CDR3 runs to 18 residues. Germline values: CDR1 KGHSH, CDR2 LQKENI. In DNA, the CDR3 is TGTGCCAGCTCACCACGCCGACAGGGCCTCAACATGAACACTGAAGCTTTCTTT. Translated, it gives CASSPRRQGLNMNTEAFF.

This clone was observed a single time. This chain links TRBV7-9 with TRBJ2-2; TRBD2 is a possible D gene (6 bases). CDR3 length: 16 residues. V dropped 5 bases and J dropped 7 bases, with 20 bases sitting between them. Germline CDR1 and CDR2: SEHNR and FQNEAQ (reference sequence). CDR3 sequence: CASSKFAGTGHGELFF. In nucleotides, the CDR3 is TGTGCCAGCAGCAAATTCGCCGGGACTGGGCACGGGGAGCTGTTTTTT. Using reference TRBV7-9 and TRBJ2-2 for the parts outside the CDR3, the full variable domain is DTGVSQNPRHKITKRGQNVTFRCDPISEHNRLYWYRQTLGQGPEFLTYFQNEAQLEKSRLLSDRFSAERPKGSFSTLEIQRTEQGDSAMYLCASSKFAGTGHGELFFGEGSRLTVL.

J is TRBJ1-2 and V is TRBV5-1; D is unclear. CDR1 is SGHRS and CDR2 is YFSETQ in the germline V gene. The CDR3 loop spans 14 amino acids. Between the trimmed V and J ends, which lost 0 bases and 1 base, there was a span of 7 bases. The CDR3 region is CASSLDAVNYGYTF. The DNA for the CDR3 is TGCGCCAGCAGCTTGGATGCGGTTAACTATGGCTACACCTTC.

The rearrangement joins TRBV9 to TRBJ2-5; no firm D call. With 1 base removed from V and 1 base from J, the gap between germline ends came to 11 bases. CDR3 length: 15 residues. Germline CDR1 is SGDLS and CDR2 is YYNGEE. The CDR3: CASSVSPVPQETQYF. CDR3 nucleotide sequence: TGTGCCAGCAGCGTATCACCGGTTCCCCAAGAGACCCAGTACTTC.

In DNA, the CDR3 is TGTGCCAGCAGTCCAGGGATGGGCAATCAGCCCCAGCATTTT. Protein: CASSPGMGNQPQHF. The gene calls are TRBV6-1 and TRBJ1-5; a possible D gene is TRBD1 (5 bases). This CDR3 comprises 14 residues. Trimming pared 5 bases from V and 2 bases from J, leaving 10 bases between. Germline values: CDR1 MNHNS, CDR2 SASEGT.